The 14 T cell receptor beta chains below all came from one sample that was sequenced in a study of shared clonotypes between healthy human individuals. Assay used: immunoSEQ multiplex PCR; TCRdb lists only in-frame clones, some missing. Here the sample spans about 2.1 million clones, about 93% being singletons. Only CD45RO-negative cells positively selected for CCR7 counted as naive CD8 cells, so terminally differentiated effector memory CD45RA+ cells were excluded. The specimen was naive CD8+ T cells from PBMCs. These receptors were taken from a man between 18 and 29 years old in good health. Some clones in this sample may be carry-over from other donors' samples.

V usage is TRBV29-1 and J usage is TRBJ2-7; 9 positions match TRBD2. CDR1 and CDR2 (germline): SQVTM, ANQGSEA. There are 12 residues in the CDR3. The V gene end was trimmed by 4 bases and the J gene end by 5 bases; junction bases not matched to a gene: 3. CDR3 nucleotides: TGCAGCGTTGTGCTAGCGGGAAACGAGCAGTACTTC. Translated: CSVVLAGNEQYF.

The sample holds one count of this clone. The chain joins TRBV2 to TRBJ2-7; D is possibly TRBD1 (5 bases). The V end was cut by 6 bases, the J end by 7 bases, with 16 bases between. This CDR3 has 13 amino acids. CDR1 SNHLY and CDR2 FYNNEI come from the germline V gene. CDR3 sequence reads: CASRRTTAWEQYF. In DNA, the CDR3 is TGTGCCAGCAGGAGAACGACAGCCTGGGAGCAGTACTTC. Together with reference TRBV2 and TRBJ2-7, the CDR3 gives the full variable domain: EPEVTQTPSHQVTQMGQEVILRCVPISNHLYFYWYRQILGQKVEFLVSFYNNEISEKSEIFDDQFSVERPDGSNFTLKIRSTKLEDSAMYFCASRRTTAWEQYFGPGTRLTVT.

The chain uses TRBV7-8 and TRBJ2-7, with D tentatively TRBD2 (6 bases). V was shortened by 5 bases and J by 1 base, with 15 bases between the two germline ends. The length of the CDR3 is 15 residues. From germline, CDR1 is SGHVS and CDR2 FQNEAQ. Here the CDR3 DNA reads TGTGCCAGCAGCCCCGAATCGGACTATTCCTACGAGCAGTACTTC. It translates to CASSPESDYSYEQYF.

This sequence joins TRBV6-4 and TRBJ1-5, with 8 bases that match TRBD1. Germline V gene lookup returns CDR1 MRHNA and CDR2 SNTAGT. J was trimmed by 2 bases and V by 6 bases; bases with no gene match: 15. The CDR3 loop spans 18 amino acids. The DNA for the CDR3 is TGTGCCAGCAGACTCCGGGCAGGGGGCACAAGGCGCAATCAGCCCCAGCATTTT. Amino acid sequence: CASRLRAGGTRRNQPQHF.

The rearrangement uses TRBV6-5 and TRBJ1-3, with D perhaps matching TRBD1 (5 bases). Germline loops: CDR1 MNHEY, CDR2 SVGAGI. The CDR3 totals 15 residues. Trimming removed 5 bases at V and 0 bases at J, with 11 bases between. The CDR3 spells CASSPRGGSGNTIYF. The CDR3, as DNA: TGTGCCAGCAGTCCCCGGGGGGGCTCTGGAAACACCATATATTTT.

V and J are TRBV28 and TRBJ2-7, with D tentatively TRBD1 or TRBD2 (5 bases each). This CDR3 region has 13 residues. The V gene's germline CDR1 is MDHEN and CDR2 SYDVKM. V lost 8 bases, J lost 5 bases, and 16 bases lay in between. The CDR3, as DNA: TGTGCCAGCCCGGGACGCATCGACCACGAGCAGTACTTC. Its translation is CASPGRIDHEQYF.

With respect to this clone: Other DNA sequences from this sample encode an identical CDR3 as well. The CDR3 sequence: CASSFRQGSYEQYF. DNA of the CDR3: TGCGCCAGCAGCTTCCGACAGGGGAGCTACGAGCAGTACTTC. V gene TRBV5-1 combines with J gene TRBJ2-7; TRBD1 matches 8 bases. V lost 2 bases, J lost 3 bases, and 4 bases stayed unmatched. The CDR3 contains 14 residues. Germline V gives CDR1 SGHRS, CDR2 YFSETQ.

This clone was seen only once. The genes are TRBV6-5 and TRBJ2-1; D is perhaps TRBD2 (5 bases). The germline V gene has CDR1 MNHEY and CDR2 SVGAGI. CDR3 length: 15 residues. V was trimmed by 1 base and J by 6 bases, leaving 13 bases between them. The CDR3 sequence is CASSYFGLAANEQFF. CDR3 DNA sequence: TGTGCCAGCAGTTACTTCGGACTCGCCGCCAATGAGCAGTTCTTC.

The chain employs TRBV4-1 and TRBJ2-4, with 9 bases identical to TRBD1. The trim removed 4 bases at V and 8 bases at J, leaving 6 bases unmatched. This CDR3 region has 14 residues. Germline V CDR1 and CDR2: MGHRA, YSYEKL. CDR3 in amino acids: CASSPGQGWDIQYF. CDR3 nucleotide sequence: TGCGCCAGCAGCCCGGGACAGGGATGGGACATTCAGTACTTC.

The V call is TRBV11-3, the J call TRBJ1-5; the D is unclear. Per the germline V gene, CDR1 is SGHNT and CDR2 is YENEEA. Trimming left V 5 bases short and J 1 base short, with 12 bases between. There are 15 residues in the CDR3. CDR3 nucleotide sequence: TGTGCCAGCAGCCAAACGAACGACAGCAATCAGCCCCAGCATTTT. It encodes CASSQTNDSNQPQHF.

This chain connects TRBV28 to TRBJ1-1; 9 nucleotides line up with TRBD1. The CDR3 loop spans 16 amino acids. Germline V gene sequence: CDR1 MDHEN, CDR2 SYDVKM. Trimming at V came to 6 bases and at J to 0 bases, leaving 8 bases not matched to a gene. The CDR3 DNA is TGTGCCAGCAGCCGGGACAGGGAGGGGATGAACACTGAAGCTTTCTTT. Its translation is CASSRDREGMNTEAFF.

This chain connects TRBV7-2 to TRBJ1-2; weak D call: TRBD1 (6 bases). The CDR3 extends over 16 amino acids. The V end lost 1 base, the J end lost 4 bases, and 16 bases lay between the germline ends. CDR1 is SGHTA, CDR2 FQGNSA, per germline. The CDR3 bases are TGTGCCAGCAGCTTAGTCAGGGGCCCGCCTAGCTATGGCTACACCTTC. Protein product: CASSLVRGPPSYGYTF.

The V gene is TRBV19, the J gene TRBJ1-1; tentative D call: TRBD1 (5 bases). CDR1 and CDR2 (germline): LNHDA, SQIVND (reference sequence). V shed 4 bases and J shed 2 bases, with 11 bases lying between them. The CDR3 extends over 14 amino acids. For the CDR3, the DNA is TGTGCCAGTAGTACAGGGTTGAGAAACACTGAAGCTTTCTTT. This codes for CASSTGLRNTEAFF.

V gene TRBV27 combines with J gene TRBJ1-2; D call uncertain. Germline CDR1 MNHEY, CDR2 SMNVEV (reference sequence). The V and J ends lost 6 bases and 0 bases respectively, with 14 bases between them. The CDR3 extends over 15 amino acids. The CDR3 loop is CASSLLRGANYGYTF. The CDR3 DNA reads as TGTGCCAGCAGCCTATTGAGAGGAGCTAACTATGGCTACACCTTC.